The next 10 T cell receptor beta chains were all read from a single sample in a study of vaccination and CD4 T cells after COVID-19. Cultured CD4+ T cells had their DNA profiled by the Oncomine TCR Beta short-read assay. TCRdb re-called the PCR reads through MiXCR, storing one row per CDR3 protein. The table lists tens of thousands of distinct CDR3 sequences, roughly 33% of them singletons. Antigens of these TCRs are unknown. Treatment denoted: roughly ten-day PBMC culture with coronavirus spike peptide pools or control peptides (ViraFEST assay). What was sequenced was cultured CD4+ T cells from blood. The receptors were gathered from a human donor with COVID-19.

This clonotype was seen more than once but under ten times. The chain recombines TRBV6-1 with TRBJ1-2; 9 bases align to TRBD1. V shed 5 bases and J 7 bases; nucleotides not matched to a gene: 14. Germline values: CDR1 MNHNS, CDR2 SASEGT. The CDR3 consists of 16 residues. CDR3 in amino acids: CASSKGTGTNRGGYTF. CDR3 bases: TGTGCCAGCAGTAAAGGGACAGGGACTAATAGAGGTGGCTACACCTTC.

This clonotype appeared a single time. The chain couples TRBV7-3 to TRBJ2-1; D possibly corresponds to TRBD2 (6 bases). CDR3 length: 15 residues. CDR1 is SGHTA and CDR2 is FQGTGA in the germline V gene. Between the trimmed V and J ends, which lost 6 bases and 0 bases, there was a span of 12 bases. The CDR3 nucleotides are TGTGCCAGCAGTTTTAGCGGTAGCTCCTACAATGAGCAGTTCTTC. Protein sequence: CASSFSGSSYNEQFF. Looking up the rest from reference TRBV7-3 and TRBJ2-1 gives the full variable domain: GAGVSQTPSNKVTEKGKYVELRCDPISGHTALYWYRQSLGQGPEFLIYFQGTGAADDSGLPNDRFFAVRPEGSVSTLKIQRTERGDSAVYLCASSFSGSSYNEQFFGPGTRLTVL.

The chain carries TRBV11-3 and TRBJ2-7, with D possibly matching TRBD1 (6 bases). The germline gives CDR1 SGHNT, CDR2 YENEEA. Trimming left V 7 bases short and J 4 bases short, with 17 bases between. This CDR3 comprises 14 residues. The CDR3: CASTLGGTSYEQYF. DNA of the CDR3: TGTGCCAGCACCCTAGGGGGTACCTCATACGAGCAGTACTTC.

This clonotype was recorded a few times. V usage is TRBV7-9 and J usage is TRBJ2-5, with D perhaps matching TRBD1 or TRBD2 (5 bases each). CDR1 and CDR2 from the germline V gene are SEHNR and FQNEAQ (reference sequence). The V end was cut by 6 bases, the J end by 2 bases, with 13 bases between. The CDR3 totals 14 residues. The CDR3 loop reads CASSPGSGQETQYF. In nucleotides, the CDR3 is TGTGCCAGCAGTCCAGGGTCGGGGCAAGAGACCCAGTACTTC.

The rearrangement uses TRBV2 and TRBJ2-5, with 7 bases that match TRBD2. CDR3 length: 14 residues. The trim removed 7 bases at V and 5 bases at J, leaving 10 bases unmatched. Germline V gene data show CDR1 as SNHLY and CDR2 as FYNNEI. The CDR3 spells CASNPGSGIETQYF. The CDR3, as DNA: TGTGCCAGCAACCCCGGGAGCGGGATTGAGACCCAGTACTTC. The complete variable domain, with remaining parts taken from reference TRBV2 and TRBJ2-5, reads EPEVTQTPSHQVTQMGQEVILRCVPISNHLYFYWYRQILGQKVEFLVSFYNNEISEKSEIFDDQFSVERPDGSNFTLKIRSTKLEDSAMYFCASNPGSGIETQYFGPGTRLLVL.

The chain joins TRBV6-7 to TRBJ1-2; D gene uncertain. TRBV6-7 counts as an open reading frame of uncertain function. This CDR3 spans 16 amino acids. The V gene lost 1 base and the J gene lost 0 bases, with 12 bases spanning the gap. Here the CDR3 reads CASSYWAANSNYGYTF. The CDR3 DNA follows: TGTGCCAGCAGTTACTGGGCCGCAAACTCTAACTATGGCTACACCTTC.

The chain has TRBV27 and TRBJ2-5; D is ambiguous. The germline V gene has CDR1 MNHEY and CDR2 SMNVEV (reference sequence). CDR3 length equals 15 residues. V was cut by 5 bases and J by 2 bases, with 15 bases left in between. The CDR3 protein is CASSPAQLGQETQYF. CDR3 in DNA: TGTGCCAGCAGTCCCGCTCAATTGGGTCAAGAGACCCAGTACTTC.

This clonotype turned up a few times. The gene calls are TRBV7-8 and TRBJ2-5; 7 bases fit TRBD2. Germline V gene lookup returns CDR1 SGHVS and CDR2 FQNEAQ. The CDR3 length is 18 residues. The junction had 20 bases not matched to a gene; V was cut back by 5 bases and J by 5 bases. The CDR3 nucleotides are TGTGCCAGCAGCCCCACTCGATTCCGGGGGGTGTTCGGGGAGACCCAGTACTTC. The encoded protein is CASSPTRFRGVFGETQYF.

Here the CDR3 reads CASSSARDRRSYEQYF. The CDR3 region has the DNA TGTGCCAGCAGTTCAGCCCGGGACAGGAGATCCTACGAGCAGTACTTC. The chain recombines TRBV27 with TRBJ2-7; TRBD1 aligns across 8 bases. This CDR3 comprises 16 residues. J gave up 1 base and V 4 bases, and 9 bases lay outside the gene matches. The V gene's germline CDR1 is MNHEY and CDR2 SMNVEV (reference sequence).

This clonotype was observed a few times. J is TRBJ1-1 and V is TRBV30; TRBD1 agrees at 10 bases. This CDR3 contains 12 residues. Per germline, CDR1 GTSNPN and CDR2 SVGIG (reference sequence). The junction had 7 bases not matched to a gene; V was cut back by 5 bases and J by 10 bases. Written as DNA, the CDR3 is TGTGCCTGGCAAGACAGGGGGCAAGGAGCTTTCTTT. It translates to CAWQDRGQGAFF.